What follows is one T cell receptor beta chain and its context. The CDR3 length is 17 residues. V lost 6 bases and J 0 bases, leaving 19 bases between the germline ends. Germline V lookup: CDR1 KGHDR, CDR2 SFDVKD. In the original workflow: Amplified reference gene primers provided the basis for estimating nucleated cell counts. Sequencing was performed with immunoSEQ multiplex PCR; in TCRdb, only in-frame clones are kept and a portion is missing. V and J calls and clone size are those listed in that table; D and trimming were worked out from the DNA. Among a few hundred thousand clones listed, around 89% were seen once. The sample belongs to a study of blood T cell repertoires in COVID-19. Overall study: COVID-19 samples collected from the United States, Italy and Spain covered acute and convalescent phases. The analysed material was cDNA or gDNA that came from T cells, B-cell-depleted T cells, or PBMCs.

The source of this sequence is a man aged 35-49 years with acute or convalescent COVID-19. The sequenced sample was peripheral blood. The chain uses TRBV24-1 and TRBJ1-2, with D possibly TRBD1 on 5 matching bases. The chain's CDR3 is CATSHTKTGEPNYGYTF. The DNA for the CDR3 is TGTGCCACCAGTCACACCAAAACAGGAGAACCTAACTATGGCTACACCTTC.